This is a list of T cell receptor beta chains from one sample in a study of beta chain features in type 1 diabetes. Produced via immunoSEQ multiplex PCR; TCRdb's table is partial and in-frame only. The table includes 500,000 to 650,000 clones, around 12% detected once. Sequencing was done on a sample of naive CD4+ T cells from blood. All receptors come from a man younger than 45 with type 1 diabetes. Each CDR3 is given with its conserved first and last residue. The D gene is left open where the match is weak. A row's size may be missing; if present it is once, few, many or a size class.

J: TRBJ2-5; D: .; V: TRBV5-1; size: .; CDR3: CASSQSQETQYF; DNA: TGCGCCAGCAGCCAGTCGCAAGAGACCCAGTACTTC
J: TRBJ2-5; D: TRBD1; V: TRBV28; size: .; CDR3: CASSARQGVSETQYF; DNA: TGTGCCAGCAGTGCCCGACAGGGGGTCTCAGAGACCCAGTACTTC
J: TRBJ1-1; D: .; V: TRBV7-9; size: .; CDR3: CASSFSTGPTEAFF; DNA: TGTGCCAGCAGCTTTTCGACAGGTCCCACTGAAGCTTTCTTT
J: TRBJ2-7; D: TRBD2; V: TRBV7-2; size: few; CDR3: CASSPGASSGGPYEQYF; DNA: TGTGCCAGCAGCCCCGGCGCGTCTAGCGGGGGGCCCTACGAGCAGTACTTC
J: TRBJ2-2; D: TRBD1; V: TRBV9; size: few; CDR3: CASSARPGTGGTGELFF; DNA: TGTGCCAGCAGCGCTCGCCCCGGGACAGGGGGCACCGGGGAGCTGTTTTTT
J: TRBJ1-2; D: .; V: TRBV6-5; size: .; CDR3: CASSYSVSGGYTF; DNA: TGTGCCAGCAGTTACTCGGTTAGCGGTGGCTACACCTTC
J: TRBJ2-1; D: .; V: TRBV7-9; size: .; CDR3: CASSLALAQNNEQFF; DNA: TGTGCCAGCAGCTTAGCACTAGCTCAGAACAATGAGCAGTTCTTC
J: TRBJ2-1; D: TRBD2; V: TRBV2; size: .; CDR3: CASRPLAGAPRHQYNEQFF; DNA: TGTGCCAGCAGACCACTAGCGGGGGCACCCCGACACCAATACAATGAGCAGTTCTTC
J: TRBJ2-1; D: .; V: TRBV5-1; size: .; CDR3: CASRRLPGADNEQFF; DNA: TGCGCCAGCAGACGCCTGCCCGGGGCGGACAATGAGCAGTTCTTC
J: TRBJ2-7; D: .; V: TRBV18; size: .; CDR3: CASSPFGGYEQYF; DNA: TGTGCCAGCTCACCATTTGGGGGATACGAGCAGTACTTC
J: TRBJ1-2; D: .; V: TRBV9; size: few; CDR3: CASSPNVGPYGYTF; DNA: TGTGCCAGCAGCCCAAACGTAGGACCCTATGGCTACACCTTC
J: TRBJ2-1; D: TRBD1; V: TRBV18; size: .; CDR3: CASSQGAGNEQFF; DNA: TGTGCCAGCTCCCAGGGGGCTGGTAATGAGCAGTTCTTC
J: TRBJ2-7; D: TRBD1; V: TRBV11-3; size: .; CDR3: CASSLDRQGYEQYF; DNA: TGTGCCAGCAGCTTAGACCGACAGGGCTACGAGCAGTACTTC
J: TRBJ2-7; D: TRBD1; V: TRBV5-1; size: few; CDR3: CASSDQDRGDYEQYF; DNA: TGCGCCAGCAGCGACCAGGACAGGGGGGACTACGAGCAGTACTTC
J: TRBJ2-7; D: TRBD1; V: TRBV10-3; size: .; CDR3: CAISPGQGAYEQYF; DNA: TGTGCCATCAGCCCGGGACAGGGGGCCTACGAGCAGTACTTC
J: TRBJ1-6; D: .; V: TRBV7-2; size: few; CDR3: CASSWRKYNSPLHF; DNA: TGTGCCAGCAGCTGGCGGAAATATAATTCACCCCTCCACTTT
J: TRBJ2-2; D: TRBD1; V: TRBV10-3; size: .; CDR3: CAISESWTGITGELFF; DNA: TGTGCCATCAGTGAGTCGTGGACAGGGATCACCGGGGAGCTGTTTTTT
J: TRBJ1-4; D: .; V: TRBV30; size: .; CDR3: CAWSSGGTNEKLFF; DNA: TGTGCCTGGAGTTCGGGGGGCACTAATGAAAAACTGTTTTTT
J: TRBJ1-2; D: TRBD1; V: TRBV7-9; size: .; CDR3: CASSSQGQGLNYGYTF; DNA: TGTGCCAGCAGCTCCCAGGGACAGGGCCTGAACTATGGCTACACCTTC
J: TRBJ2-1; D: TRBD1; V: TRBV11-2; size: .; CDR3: CASSLDRYNEQFF; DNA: TGTGCCAGCAGCTTGGACAGGTACAATGAGCAGTTCTTC
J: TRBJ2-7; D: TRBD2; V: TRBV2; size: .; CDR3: CASSGGSGKYEQYF; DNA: TGTGCCAGCAGCGGCGGGAGCGGGAAGTACGAGCAGTACTTC
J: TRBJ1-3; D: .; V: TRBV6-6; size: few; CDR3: CASSYLQSSGNTIYF; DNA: TGTGCCAGCAGTTACCTACAGAGCTCTGGAAACACCATATATTTT
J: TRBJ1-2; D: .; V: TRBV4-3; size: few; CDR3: CASSQVSGVNYGYTF; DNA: TGCGCCAGCAGCCAAGTATCAGGGGTTAACTATGGCTACACCTTC
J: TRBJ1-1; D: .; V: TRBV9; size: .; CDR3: CASSVGVGVNTEAFF; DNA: TGTGCCAGCAGCGTAGGAGTAGGGGTGAACACTGAAGCTTTCTTT
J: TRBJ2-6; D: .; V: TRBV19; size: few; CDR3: CASNLAATSGANVLTF; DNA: TGTGCCAGTAACTTAGCAGCAACCTCTGGGGCCAACGTCCTGACTTTC
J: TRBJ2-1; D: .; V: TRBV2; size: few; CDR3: CASKLGAGTSYNEQFF; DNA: TGTGCCAGCAAACTAGGAGCGGGGACATCCTACAATGAGCAGTTCTTC
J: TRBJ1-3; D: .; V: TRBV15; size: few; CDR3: CATSRQTLEGNTIYF; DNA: TGTGCCACCAGCAGGCAAACTCTGGAGGGAAACACCATATATTTT
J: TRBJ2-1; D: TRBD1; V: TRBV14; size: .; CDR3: CASSPGTAYNEQFF; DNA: TGTGCCAGCAGCCCCGGGACAGCCTACAATGAGCAGTTCTTC
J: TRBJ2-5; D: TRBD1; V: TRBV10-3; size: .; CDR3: CAISESPGQAGTQYF; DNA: TGTGCCATCAGTGAGTCGCCAGGACAGGCGGGGACCCAGTACTTC
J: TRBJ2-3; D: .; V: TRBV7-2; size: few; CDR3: CASSLTQGSDTQYF; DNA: TGTGCCAGCAGCTTAACCCAGGGGTCAGATACGCAGTATTTT
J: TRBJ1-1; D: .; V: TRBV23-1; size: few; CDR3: CASSQIRFAYVAGPMNTEAFF; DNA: TGCGCCAGCAGTCAAATACGATTTGCTTACGTGGCAGGACCTATGAACACTGAAGCTTTCTTT
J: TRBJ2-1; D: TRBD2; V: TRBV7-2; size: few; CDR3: CASSRRLAGGDGEQFF; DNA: TGTGCCAGCAGTCGTCGGCTAGCGGGGGGTGATGGTGAGCAGTTCTTC
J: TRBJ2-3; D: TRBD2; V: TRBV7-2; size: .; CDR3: CASSQLAGGTDTQYF; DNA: TGTGCCAGCAGCCAGCTCGCGGGGGGCACAGATACGCAGTATTTT
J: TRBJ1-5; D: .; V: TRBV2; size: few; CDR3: CASGSENSNQPQHF; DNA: TGTGCCAGCGGGTCGGAAAATAGCAATCAGCCCCAGCATTTT
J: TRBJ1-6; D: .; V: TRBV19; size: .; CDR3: CASSIGKDSPLHF; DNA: TGTGCCAGTAGTATTGGGAAAGATTCACCCCTCCACTTT
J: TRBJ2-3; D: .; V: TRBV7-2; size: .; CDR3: CASSLDFPTLTTDTQYF; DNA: TGTGCCAGCAGCTTAGATTTCCCAACCCTTACCACAGATACGCAGTATTTT
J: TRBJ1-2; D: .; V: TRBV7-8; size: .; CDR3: CASSPRGGAGGYTF; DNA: TGTGCCAGCAGCCCACGGGGAGGGGCGGGAGGCTACACCTTC
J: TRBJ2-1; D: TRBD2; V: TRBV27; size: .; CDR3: CASRLSGGSNYEQFF; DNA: TGTGCCAGCCGACTCAGCGGGGGGTCCAACTATGAGCAGTTCTTC
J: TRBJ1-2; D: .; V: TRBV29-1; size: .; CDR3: CSVAQGSGYTF; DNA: TGCAGCGTTGCACAGGGTAGCGGCTACACCTTC
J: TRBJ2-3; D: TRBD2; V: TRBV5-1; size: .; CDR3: CASSLLGGGAVDTQYF; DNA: TGCGCCAGCAGCTTGCTTGGCGGGGGGGCCGTAGATACGCAGTATTTT
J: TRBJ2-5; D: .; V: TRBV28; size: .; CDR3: CASSFYGRAATQYF; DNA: TGTGCCAGCAGTTTCTATGGCAGGGCAGCGACCCAGTACTTC
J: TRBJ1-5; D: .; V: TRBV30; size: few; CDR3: CGLGMGNQPQHF; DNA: TGTGGGTTGGGGATGGGCAATCAGCCCCAGCATTTT